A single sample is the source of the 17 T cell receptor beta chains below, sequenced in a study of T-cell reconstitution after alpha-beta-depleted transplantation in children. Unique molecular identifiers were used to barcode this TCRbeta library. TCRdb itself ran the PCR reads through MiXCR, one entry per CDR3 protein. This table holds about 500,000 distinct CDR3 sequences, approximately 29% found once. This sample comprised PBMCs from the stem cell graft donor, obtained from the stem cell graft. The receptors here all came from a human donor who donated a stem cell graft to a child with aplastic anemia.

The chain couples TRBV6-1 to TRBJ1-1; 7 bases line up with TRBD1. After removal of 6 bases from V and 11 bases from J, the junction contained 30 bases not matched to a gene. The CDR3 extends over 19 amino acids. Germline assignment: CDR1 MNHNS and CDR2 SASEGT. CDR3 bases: TGTGCCAGCAGCTCTAATGCAGGGGGTAGCTGGGCCGGGAGACATGAGGCTTTCTTT. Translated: CASSSNAGGSWAGRHEAFF.

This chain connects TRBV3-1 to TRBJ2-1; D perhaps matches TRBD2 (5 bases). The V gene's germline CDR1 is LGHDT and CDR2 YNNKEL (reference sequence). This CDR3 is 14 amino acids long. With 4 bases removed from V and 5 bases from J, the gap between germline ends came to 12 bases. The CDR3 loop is CASSPGIRDNEQFF. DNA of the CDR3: TGTGCCAGCAGCCCGGGGATCAGAGACAATGAGCAGTTCTTC.

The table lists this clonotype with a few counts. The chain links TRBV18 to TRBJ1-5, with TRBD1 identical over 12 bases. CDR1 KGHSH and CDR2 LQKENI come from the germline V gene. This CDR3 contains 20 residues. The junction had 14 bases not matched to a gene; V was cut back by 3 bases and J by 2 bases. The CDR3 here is CASSPEPGQGAWYGNQPQHF. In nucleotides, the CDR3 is TGTGCCAGCTCACCCGAACCGGGACAGGGGGCTTGGTATGGCAATCAGCCCCAGCATTTT.

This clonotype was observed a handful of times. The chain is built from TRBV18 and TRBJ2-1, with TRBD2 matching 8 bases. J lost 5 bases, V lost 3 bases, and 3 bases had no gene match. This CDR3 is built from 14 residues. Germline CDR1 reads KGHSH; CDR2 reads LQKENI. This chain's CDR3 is CASSPGLEDNEQFF. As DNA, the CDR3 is TGTGCCAGCTCACCGGGACTAGAGGACAATGAGCAGTTCTTC.

The CDR3 nucleotides read TGCGCCAGCAGCCCAAGACCACTAGCGGGAGGGAATGAGCAGTTCTTC. This sequence encodes CASSPRPLAGGNEQFF. The chain uses TRBV5-1 and TRBJ2-1; TRBD2 agrees at 13 bases. The CDR3 has 16 residues. CDR1 is SGHRS and CDR2 is YFSETQ in the germline V gene. The trim removed 4 bases at V and 7 bases at J, leaving 8 bases unmatched.

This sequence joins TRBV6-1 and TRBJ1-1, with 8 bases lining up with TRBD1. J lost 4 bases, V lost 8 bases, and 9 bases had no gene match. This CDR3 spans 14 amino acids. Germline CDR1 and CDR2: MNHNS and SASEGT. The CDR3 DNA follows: TGTGCCAGCTCCGCGGCCACAGGGGGCACTGAAGCTTTCTTT. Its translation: CASSAATGGTEAFF.

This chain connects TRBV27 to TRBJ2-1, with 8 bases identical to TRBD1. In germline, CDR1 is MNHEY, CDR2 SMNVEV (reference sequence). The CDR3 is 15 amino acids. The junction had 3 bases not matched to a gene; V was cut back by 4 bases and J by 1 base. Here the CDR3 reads CASSSRDRSYNEQFF. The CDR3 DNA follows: TGTGCCAGCAGTTCGCGGGACAGGTCCTACAATGAGCAGTTCTTC.

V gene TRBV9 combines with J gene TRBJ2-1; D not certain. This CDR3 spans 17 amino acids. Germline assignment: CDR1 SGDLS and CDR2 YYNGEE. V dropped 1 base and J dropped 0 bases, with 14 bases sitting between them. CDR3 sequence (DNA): TGTGCCAGCAGCGTAAATTTGGGTCGAGTCTCCTACAATGAGCAGTTCTTC. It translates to CASSVNLGRVSYNEQFF.

CDR3 in amino acids: CASGKDPRGGNTEAFF. In nucleotides, the CDR3 is TGCGCCAGCGGGAAAGACCCCCGAGGGGGGAACACTGAAGCTTTCTTT. The rearrangement joins TRBV5-1 to TRBJ1-1, with D maybe TRBD1 (6 bases). This CDR3 region has 16 residues. V lost 7 bases, J lost 1 base, and 20 bases lay in between. Germline V gives CDR1 SGHRS, CDR2 YFSETQ.

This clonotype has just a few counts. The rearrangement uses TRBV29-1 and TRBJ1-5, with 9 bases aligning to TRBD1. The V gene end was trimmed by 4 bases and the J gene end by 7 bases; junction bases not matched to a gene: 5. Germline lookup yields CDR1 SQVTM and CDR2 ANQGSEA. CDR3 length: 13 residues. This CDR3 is CSVGGQGGQPQHF. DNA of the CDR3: TGCAGCGTTGGGGGACAGGGAGGACAGCCCCAGCATTTT.

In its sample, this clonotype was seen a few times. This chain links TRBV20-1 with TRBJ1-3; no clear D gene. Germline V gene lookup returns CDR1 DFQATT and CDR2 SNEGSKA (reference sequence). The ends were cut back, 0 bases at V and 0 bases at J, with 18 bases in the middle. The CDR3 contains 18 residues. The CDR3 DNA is TGCAGTGCTAGAGATGGAAGGCGGATCTCTAACTCTGGAAACACCATATATTTT. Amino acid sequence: CSARDGRRISNSGNTIYF.

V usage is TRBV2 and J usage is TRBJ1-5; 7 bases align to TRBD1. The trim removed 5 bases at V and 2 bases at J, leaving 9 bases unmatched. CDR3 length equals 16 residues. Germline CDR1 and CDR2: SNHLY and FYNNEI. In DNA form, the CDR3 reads TGTGCCAGCAGTCTCTCGGCAGGGGGAGGCAATCAGCCCCAGCATTTT. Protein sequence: CASSLSAGGGNQPQHF.

CDR3 loop: CASSLIKKGEQFF. The CDR3, as DNA: TGCGCCAGCAGCTTGATAAAGAAGGGTGAGCAGTTCTTC. The chain links TRBV5-1 to TRBJ2-1; D is undetermined. Germline-derived CDR1 and CDR2 are SGHRS and YFSETQ. The V and J ends lost 1 base and 9 bases respectively, with 11 bases between them. The CDR3 contains 13 residues. Full variable domain (missing parts from reference TRBV5-1 and TRBJ2-1): KAGVTQTPRYLIKTRGQQVTLSCSPISGHRSVSWYQQTPGQGLQFLFEYFSETQRNKGNFPGRFSGRQFSNSRSEMNVSTLELGDSALYLCASSLIKKGEQFFGPGTRLTVL.

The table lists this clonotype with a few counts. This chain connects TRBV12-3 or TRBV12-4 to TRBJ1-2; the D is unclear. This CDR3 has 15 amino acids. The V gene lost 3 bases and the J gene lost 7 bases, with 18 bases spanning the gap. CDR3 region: CASSFERAGGRGYTF. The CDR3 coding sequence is TGTGCCAGCAGTTTCGAGAGAGCAGGAGGTCGTGGCTACACCTTC.

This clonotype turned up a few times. The CDR3 nucleotides are TGTGCCAGCAGTCCATTGCTTGAAGGGGGGGCAGGAGAGCAGTTCTTC. Its protein product is CASSPLLEGGAGEQFF. The J gene is TRBJ2-1, the V gene TRBV4-2; possibly TRBD2 for D (7 bases). Germline V gene lookup returns CDR1 LGHNA and CDR2 YNFKEQ. This CDR3 has 16 amino acids. Between the trimmed V and J ends, which lost 6 bases and 10 bases, there was a span of 25 bases.

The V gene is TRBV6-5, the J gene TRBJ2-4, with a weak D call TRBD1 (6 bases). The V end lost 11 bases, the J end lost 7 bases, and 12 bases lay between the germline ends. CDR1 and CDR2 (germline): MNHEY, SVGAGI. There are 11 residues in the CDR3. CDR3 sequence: CAAWQGNIQYF. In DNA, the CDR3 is TGTGCCGCGTGGCAGGGGAACATTCAGTACTTC.

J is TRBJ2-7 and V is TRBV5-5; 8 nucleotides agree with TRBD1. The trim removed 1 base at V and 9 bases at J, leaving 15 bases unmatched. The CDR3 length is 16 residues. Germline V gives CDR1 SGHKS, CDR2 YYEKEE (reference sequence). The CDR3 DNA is TGTGCCAGCAGCTTGTCTCTACAGGGGGGCCAGAGGGGGCAGTACGTC. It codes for CASSLSLQGGQRGQYV.